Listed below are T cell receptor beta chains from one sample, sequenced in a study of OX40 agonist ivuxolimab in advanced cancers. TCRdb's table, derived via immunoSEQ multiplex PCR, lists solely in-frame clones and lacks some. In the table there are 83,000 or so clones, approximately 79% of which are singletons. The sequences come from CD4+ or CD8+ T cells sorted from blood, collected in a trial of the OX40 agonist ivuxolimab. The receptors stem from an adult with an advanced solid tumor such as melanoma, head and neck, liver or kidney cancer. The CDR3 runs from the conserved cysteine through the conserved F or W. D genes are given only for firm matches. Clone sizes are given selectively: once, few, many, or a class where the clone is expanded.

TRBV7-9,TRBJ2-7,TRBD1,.,TGTGCCAGCAGCTCCAGGGGGCAGCTCTCCTACGAGCAGTACTTC,CASSSRGQLSYEQYF
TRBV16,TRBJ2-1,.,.,TGTGCCAGCAGCCAAACAACAGGAGACTACAATGAGCAGTTCTTC,CASSQTTGDYNEQFF
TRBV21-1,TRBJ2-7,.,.,TGTGCCAGCAGCAAAGGAGGTGTAGGCAGGTCCTACGAGCAGTACTTC,CASSKGGVGRSYEQYF
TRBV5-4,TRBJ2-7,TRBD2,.,TGTGCCAGCAGCCTGACGCTAGCGGGGGGCCCTTGGGACGAGCAGTACTTC,CASSLTLAGGPWDEQYF
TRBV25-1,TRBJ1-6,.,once,TGTGCCAGCACTTCTGCAGGGAATTCACCCCTCCACTTT,CASTSAGNSPLHF
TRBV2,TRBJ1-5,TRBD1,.,TGTGCCAGCAGTGAACTGGGGACAGGGTTCGGGCAGCCCCAGCATTTT,CASSELGTGFGQPQHF
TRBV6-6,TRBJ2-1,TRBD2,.,TGTGCCAGCAGTTACTCGATCGCAGGGAGGGGTGAGCAGTTCTTC,CASSYSIAGRGEQFF
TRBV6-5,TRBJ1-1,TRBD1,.,TGTGCCAGCAGTTACAGGCAGGGGGCTAAAACTGAAGCTTTCTTT,CASSYRQGAKTEAFF
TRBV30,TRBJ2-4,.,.,TGTGCCTGGAGTGTGCTCGGACGAAACATTCAGTACTTC,CAWSVLGRNIQYF
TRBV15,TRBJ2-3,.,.,TGTGCCACCAGCAGAGATCTAGCAGCCAGGGATACGCAGTATTTT,CATSRDLAARDTQYF
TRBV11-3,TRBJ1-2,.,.,TGTGCCAGCGGCCCCGGGCCTAGCTACACCTTC,CASGPGPSYTF
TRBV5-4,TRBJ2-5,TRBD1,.,TGTGCCAGCAGCTCACAGGGGGCCCAAGAGACCCAGTACTTC,CASSSQGAQETQYF
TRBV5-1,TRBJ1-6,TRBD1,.,TGCGCCAGCAGCTTGGAAGGGGGCAGGTCACCCCTCCACTTT,CASSLEGGRSPLHF
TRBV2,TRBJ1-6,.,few,TGTGCCAGCATGACAGGAAAGGGGATCTATAATTCACCCCTCCACTTT,CASMTGKGIYNSPLHF
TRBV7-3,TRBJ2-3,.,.,TGTGCCAGCAGCTCCCTTTCTCGCGGACGCACAGATACGCAGTATTTT,CASSSLSRGRTDTQYF
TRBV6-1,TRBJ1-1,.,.,TGTGCCAGCAGTGAAGCGCCCGTTAAGGGCGTGAACACTGAAGCTTTCTTT,CASSEAPVKGVNTEAFF
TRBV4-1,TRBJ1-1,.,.,TGCGCCAGCAGCCAAGAATCGACCAGGGCTTTCTTT,CASSQESTRAFF
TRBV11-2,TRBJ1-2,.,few,TGTGCCAGCAGCCCAGGGGCTGCGGGTGGCTACACCTTC,CASSPGAAGGYTF
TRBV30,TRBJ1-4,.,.,TGTGCCTGGAGCGCCTTCGGATGGGGGAATGAAAAACTGTTTTTT,CAWSAFGWGNEKLFF
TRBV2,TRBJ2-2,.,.,TGTGCCAGCAGTGAGAACCCTGCCGGGGAGCTGTTTTTT,CASSENPAGELFF
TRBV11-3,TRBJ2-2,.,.,TGTGCCAGCAGCTTAGGTACAGGGTGGGACACCGGGGAGCTGTTTTTT,CASSLGTGWDTGELFF
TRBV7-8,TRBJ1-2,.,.,TGTGCCAGCAGCGTAGTTATGGGCTATGGCTACACCTTC,CASSVVMGYGYTF
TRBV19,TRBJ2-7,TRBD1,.,TGTGCCAGTAGTACCGATTCCCGGGACAGGTTTAAATACTTC,CASSTDSRDRFKYF
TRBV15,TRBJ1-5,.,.,TGTGCCACCAGCAGAGAGTACGGGGTGGGCAATCAGCCCCAGCATTTT,CATSREYGVGNQPQHF
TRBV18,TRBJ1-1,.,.,TGTGCCAGCTCATCAGGACCGGAGGGCGCTGAAGCTTTCTTT,CASSSGPEGAEAFF
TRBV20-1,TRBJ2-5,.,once,TGCAGTCTCTTCAGGATAGAGACCCAGTACTTC,CSLFRIETQYF
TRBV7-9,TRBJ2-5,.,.,TGTGCCAGCAGCCTCGAAGTTTGGCGGGCCGGGGAGACCCAGTACTTC,CASSLEVWRAGETQYF
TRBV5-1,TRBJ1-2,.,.,TGCGCCAGCAGCTTGGACAGGGATTATGGCTACACCTTC,CASSLDRDYGYTF
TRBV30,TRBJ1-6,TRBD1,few,TGTGCCTGGAGTATTGGGACAGGGAATAATTCACCCCTCCACTTT,CAWSIGTGNNSPLHF
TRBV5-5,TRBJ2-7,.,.,TGTGCCAGCAGTTACCCGGCCTCAGGCAGCTACGAGCAGTACTTC,CASSYPASGSYEQYF
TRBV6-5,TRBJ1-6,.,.,TGTGCCAGCAGTTCCAGGGCCTCGAATTCACCCCTCCACTTT,CASSSRASNSPLHF
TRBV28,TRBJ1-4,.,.,TGTGCCAGCAGTTTAGACGGGGGTCTTAATGAAAAACTGTTTTTT,CASSLDGGLNEKLFF
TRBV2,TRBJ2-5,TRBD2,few,TGTGCCAGCAGCGCTACTAGCGGGGGGCGGGGGACCCAGTACTTC,CASSATSGGRGTQYF
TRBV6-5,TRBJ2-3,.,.,TGTGCCAGCAGCAGGACGCAAGGGATAGATACGCAGTATTTT,CASSRTQGIDTQYF
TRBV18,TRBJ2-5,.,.,TGTGCCAGCTCACCGCAGGGGTTTCGGCAAGAGACCCAGTACTTC,CASSPQGFRQETQYF
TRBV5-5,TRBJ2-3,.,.,TGTGCCAGCAGTCCGACACCGAGGTTCACAGATACGCAGTATTTT,CASSPTPRFTDTQYF
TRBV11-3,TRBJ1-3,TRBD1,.,TGTGCCAGCAGCGGAACAGGGGGCACCTCGGGCGGAAACACCATATATTTT,CASSGTGGTSGGNTIYF
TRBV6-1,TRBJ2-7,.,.,TGTGCCAGTCTAGACAGACTCTACGAGCAGTACTTC,CASLDRLYEQYF
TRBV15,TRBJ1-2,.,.,TGTGCCACCAGCAGAGGTGGGCAGGCTACTCTCTATGGCTACACCTTC,CATSRGGQATLYGYTF
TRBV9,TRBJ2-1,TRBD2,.,TGTGCCAGCAGCGTAGGGGCGGGGGGCAATGAGCAGTTCTTC,CASSVGAGGNEQFF
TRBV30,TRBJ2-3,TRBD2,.,TGTGCCTGGAGGGCTGGGACTAGCGGGGGGGCGACAGATACGCAGTATTTT,CAWRAGTSGGATDTQYF
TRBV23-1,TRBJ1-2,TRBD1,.,TGCGCCAGCAGTCAAGGGACAGGTCGGGAGGTGGGCTACACCTTC,CASSQGTGREVGYTF
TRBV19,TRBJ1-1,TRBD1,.,TGTGCCAGTAGTTTCCAACAGGGGGGCACTGAAGCTTTCTTT,CASSFQQGGTEAFF
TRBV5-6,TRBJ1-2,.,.,TGTGCCAGCAGCTTGTGGGTTAACTGGGGGGCGATAACTTACTATGGCTACACCTTC,CASSLWVNWGAITYYGYTF
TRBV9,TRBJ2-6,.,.,TGTGCCAGCAGCGCCCTCTCTGGGGCCAACGTCCTGACTTTC,CASSALSGANVLTF
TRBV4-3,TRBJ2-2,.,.,TGCGCCAGCAGCCAAGATCTGGACAGCCAGAACACCGGGGAGCTGTTTTTT,CASSQDLDSQNTGELFF
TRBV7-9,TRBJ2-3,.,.,TGTGCCAGCAGCTTAATCGGCGGAGATACGCAGTATTTT,CASSLIGGDTQYF
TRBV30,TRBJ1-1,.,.,TGTGCCTGGAGCCGGGCCCCTCTGCCCAACACTGAAGCTTTCTTT,CAWSRAPLPNTEAFF
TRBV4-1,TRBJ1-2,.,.,TGCGCCAGCAGCCCCCGTGATAACTATGGCTACACCTTC,CASSPRDNYGYTF
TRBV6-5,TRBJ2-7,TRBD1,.,TGTGCCAGCAGTTACGCGGACAGGGGTTACGAGCAGTACTTC,CASSYADRGYEQYF